This T cell receptor (beta chain) was captured by sequencing in a study of blood T cell repertoires in COVID-19. Study context: Spain, Italy and the United States supplied samples that represented acute and convalescent COVID-19.

TCRdb's copy holds only in-frame clones and misses some; the assay was immunoSEQ multiplex PCR. This sample yields 150,000 to 200,000 clones, of which around 93% are seen a single time; roughly 4.8% belongs to the top ten. This TCR was recovered from a woman in her forties or fifties with acute or convalescent COVID-19. Sequencing used peripheral blood.

The CDR3 loop is CASSFSLAGEGYEQYF. The CDR3 DNA is TGTGCCAGCAGCTTCTCTCTAGCGGGAGAAGGCTACGAGCAGTACTTC. This chain links TRBV7-2 with TRBJ2-7; 10 positions match TRBD2. V dropped 3 bases and J dropped 3; count of bases not matched to a gene: 8. This CDR3 contains 16 residues. The germline V gene encodes CDR1 SGHTA and CDR2 FQGNSA.